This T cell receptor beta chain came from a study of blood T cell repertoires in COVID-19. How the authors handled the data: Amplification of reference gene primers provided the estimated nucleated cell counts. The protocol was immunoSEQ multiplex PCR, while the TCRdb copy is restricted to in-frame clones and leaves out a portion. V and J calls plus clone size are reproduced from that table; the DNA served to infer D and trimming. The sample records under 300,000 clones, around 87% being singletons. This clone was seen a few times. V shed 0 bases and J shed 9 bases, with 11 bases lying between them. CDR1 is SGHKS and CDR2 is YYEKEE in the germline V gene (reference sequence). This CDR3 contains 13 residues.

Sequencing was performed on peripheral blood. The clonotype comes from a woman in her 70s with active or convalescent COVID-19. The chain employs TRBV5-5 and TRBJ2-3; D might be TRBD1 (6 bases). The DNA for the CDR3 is TGTGCCAGCAGCTTGGTGGGGACACTCACGCAGTATTTT. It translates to CASSLVGTLTQYF. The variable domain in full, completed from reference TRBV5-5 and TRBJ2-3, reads DAGVTQSPTHLIKTRGQQVTLRCSPISGHKSVSWYQQVLGQGPQFIFQYYEKEERGRGNFPDRFSARQFPNYSSELNVNALLLGDSALYLCASSLVGTLTQYFGPGTRLTVL.